These T cell receptor beta chains were read from a single sample in a study of T cell repertoires in cytomegalovirus infection. Which antigens these TCRs recognize remains unknown. TCRdb reprocessed the reads with MiXCR, giving one entry per CDR3 protein. The sample yields hundreds of thousands of distinct CDR3 sequences, under 40% seen once. The starting material was cultured CD8+ T cells from PBMCs, obtained from culture after CMV antigen stimulation. These TCRs come from a human donor in good health (CMV status not recorded). Some clones in this sample may be carry-over from other donors' samples. The conserved cysteine and the conserved F or W are not part of the CDR3 here. Fields, in order: CDR3 protein, clone size, J gene, V gene. Where a row states a size, it is once, few, many or the class of an expanded clone; other rows omit it.

CDR3 protein: ASSFGWPGARGYGYT; clone size: .; J gene: TRBJ1-2; V gene: TRBV7-9
CDR3 protein: SASIERARNRGGETQY; clone size: few; J gene: TRBJ2-5; V gene: TRBV20-1
CDR3 protein: ASSYSQGAVQPQH; clone size: .; J gene: TRBJ1-5; V gene: TRBV6-8
CDR3 protein: ASSLRKFDEQF; clone size: .; J gene: TRBJ2-1; V gene: TRBV7-3
CDR3 protein: ASSYLDRVETQY; clone size: .; J gene: TRBJ2-5; V gene: TRBV6-6
CDR3 protein: ASSLSGANNSPLH; clone size: few; J gene: TRBJ1-6; V gene: TRBV27
CDR3 protein: ASRIGTVNTEAF; clone size: .; J gene: TRBJ1-1; V gene: TRBV27
CDR3 protein: ASSYGPGETQY; clone size: few; J gene: TRBJ2-5; V gene: TRBV6-2/TRBV6-3
CDR3 protein: ASSVLTGMNTEAF; clone size: few; J gene: TRBJ1-1; V gene: TRBV25-1
CDR3 protein: ASSQLGQGSNEQF; clone size: .; J gene: TRBJ2-1; V gene: TRBV3-1
CDR3 protein: ASSLLSQDMSNYGYT; clone size: once; J gene: TRBJ1-2; V gene: TRBV4-1
CDR3 protein: ASSWGQGAVGAF; clone size: few; J gene: TRBJ1-1; V gene: TRBV27
CDR3 protein: ASRRGTTGLETQY; clone size: few; J gene: TRBJ2-5; V gene: TRBV7-9
CDR3 protein: AISVWDRNSGNTIY; clone size: .; J gene: TRBJ1-3; V gene: TRBV10-3
CDR3 protein: ASSSVAGRQETQY; clone size: few; J gene: TRBJ2-5; V gene: TRBV6-5
CDR3 protein: AISESEGANEQF; clone size: many; J gene: TRBJ2-1; V gene: TRBV10-3
CDR3 protein: ASRGGPEAF; clone size: .; J gene: TRBJ1-1; V gene: TRBV5-1
CDR3 protein: AIRIATDTQY; clone size: .; J gene: TRBJ2-3; V gene: TRBV10-3
CDR3 protein: ASSLGRPGFDQPQH; clone size: .; J gene: TRBJ1-5; V gene: TRBV7-9
CDR3 protein: SATNRAGANVLT; clone size: few; J gene: TRBJ2-6; V gene: TRBV20-1
CDR3 protein: ASSATSGDEQF; clone size: few; J gene: TRBJ2-1; V gene: TRBV12-3/TRBV12-4
CDR3 protein: ASSYGVPSGNEQF; clone size: few; J gene: TRBJ2-1; V gene: TRBV6-2/TRBV6-3
CDR3 protein: ASSRSTSGGFEQY; clone size: many; J gene: TRBJ2-7; V gene: TRBV7-8
CDR3 protein: ACQTGISNQPQH; clone size: .; J gene: TRBJ1-5; V gene: TRBV12-5
CDR3 protein: ASSSRPGPPDFGDTQY; clone size: .; J gene: TRBJ2-3; V gene: TRBV7-6
CDR3 protein: ASSLVQSTGELF; clone size: few; J gene: TRBJ2-2; V gene: TRBV5-5
CDR3 protein: ASSLFAFPDTQY; clone size: few; J gene: TRBJ2-3; V gene: TRBV11-3
CDR3 protein: AISEGPGPSTDTQY; clone size: few; J gene: TRBJ2-3; V gene: TRBV10-3
CDR3 protein: ASSQDQGLGQPQH; clone size: .; J gene: TRBJ1-5; V gene: TRBV4-3
CDR3 protein: ASSYSSYRDYGYT; clone size: .; J gene: TRBJ1-2; V gene: TRBV6-5
CDR3 protein: ASSPDTYSYNEQF; clone size: .; J gene: TRBJ2-1; V gene: TRBV18
CDR3 protein: ASSWTEINEQF; clone size: .; J gene: TRBJ2-1; V gene: TRBV27
CDR3 protein: ASSLGQGKEQF; clone size: .; J gene: TRBJ2-1; V gene: TRBV7-6
CDR3 protein: ASSHGLAGGNEQF; clone size: few; J gene: TRBJ2-1; V gene: TRBV4-1
CDR3 protein: ASSLGTVRRNTEAF; clone size: .; J gene: TRBJ1-1; V gene: TRBV6-2/TRBV6-3
CDR3 protein: VSSIGTSGAYEQY; clone size: .; J gene: TRBJ2-7; V gene: TRBV5-6
CDR3 protein: ASSQLAGRETQY; clone size: .; J gene: TRBJ2-5; V gene: TRBV3-1
CDR3 protein: AIMKAGQEYNEQF; clone size: .; J gene: TRBJ2-1; V gene: TRBV10-3
CDR3 protein: ASSQVGRTYYGYT; clone size: few; J gene: TRBJ1-2; V gene: TRBV3-1